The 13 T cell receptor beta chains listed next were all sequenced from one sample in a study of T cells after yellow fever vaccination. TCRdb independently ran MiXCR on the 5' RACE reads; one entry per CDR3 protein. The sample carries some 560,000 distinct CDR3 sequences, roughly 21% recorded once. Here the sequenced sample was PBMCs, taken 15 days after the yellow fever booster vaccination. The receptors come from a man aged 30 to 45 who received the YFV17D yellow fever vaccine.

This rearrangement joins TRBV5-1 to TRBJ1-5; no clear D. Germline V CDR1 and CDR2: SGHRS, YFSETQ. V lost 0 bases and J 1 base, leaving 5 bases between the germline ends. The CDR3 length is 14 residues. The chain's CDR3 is CASSLGPSNQPQHF. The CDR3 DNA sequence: TGCGCCAGCAGCTTGGGTCCCAGCAATCAGCCCCAGCATTTT.

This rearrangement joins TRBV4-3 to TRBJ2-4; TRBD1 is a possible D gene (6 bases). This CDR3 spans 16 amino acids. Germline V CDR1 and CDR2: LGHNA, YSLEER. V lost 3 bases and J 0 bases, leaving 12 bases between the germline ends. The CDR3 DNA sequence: TGCGCCAGCAGCCATAGGGGGACCACAGCCAAAAACATTCAGTACTTC. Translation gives CASSHRGTTAKNIQYF.

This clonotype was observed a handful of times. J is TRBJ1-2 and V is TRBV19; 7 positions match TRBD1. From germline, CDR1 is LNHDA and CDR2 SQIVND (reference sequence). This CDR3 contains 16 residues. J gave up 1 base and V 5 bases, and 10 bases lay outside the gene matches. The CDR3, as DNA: TGTGCCAGTAGTGGAGGGGGCAGGGGCCGTAACTATGGCTACACCTTC. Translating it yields CASSGGGRGRNYGYTF.

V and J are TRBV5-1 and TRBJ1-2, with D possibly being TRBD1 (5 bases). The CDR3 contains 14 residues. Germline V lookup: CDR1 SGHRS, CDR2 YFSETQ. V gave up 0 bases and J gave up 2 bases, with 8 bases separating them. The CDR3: CASSLDAGNYGYTF. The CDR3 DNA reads TGCGCCAGCAGCTTGGACGCAGGGAACTATGGCTACACCTTC.

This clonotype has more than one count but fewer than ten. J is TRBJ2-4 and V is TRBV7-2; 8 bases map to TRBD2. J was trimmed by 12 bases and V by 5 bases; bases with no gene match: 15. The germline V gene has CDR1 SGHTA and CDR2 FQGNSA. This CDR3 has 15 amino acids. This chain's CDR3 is CASSPPGIAGLSQYF. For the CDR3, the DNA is TGTGCCAGCAGCCCCCCCGGGATAGCGGGACTCAGTCAGTACTTC. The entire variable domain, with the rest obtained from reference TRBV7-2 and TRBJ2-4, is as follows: GAGVSQSPSNKVTEKGKDVELRCDPISGHTALYWYRQSLGQGLEFLIYFQGNSAPDKSGLPSDRFSAERTGGSVSTLTIQRTQQEDSAVYLCASSPPGIAGLSQYFGAGTRLSVL.

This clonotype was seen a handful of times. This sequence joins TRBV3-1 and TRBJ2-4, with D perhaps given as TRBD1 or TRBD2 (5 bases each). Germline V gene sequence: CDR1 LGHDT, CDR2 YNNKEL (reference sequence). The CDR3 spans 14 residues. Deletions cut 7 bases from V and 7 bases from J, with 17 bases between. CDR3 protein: CASTSEGAGNIQYF. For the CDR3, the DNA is TGTGCCAGCACCTCCGAGGGCGCAGGGAACATTCAGTACTTC.

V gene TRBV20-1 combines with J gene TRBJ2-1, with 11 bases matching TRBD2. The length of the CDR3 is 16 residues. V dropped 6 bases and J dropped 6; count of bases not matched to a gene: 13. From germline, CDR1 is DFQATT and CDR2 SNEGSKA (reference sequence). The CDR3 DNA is TGCAGTGCAGGTAGCGGGAGGGCCGAGTTTAGCAATGAGCAGTTCTTC. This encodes CSAGSGRAEFSNEQFF.

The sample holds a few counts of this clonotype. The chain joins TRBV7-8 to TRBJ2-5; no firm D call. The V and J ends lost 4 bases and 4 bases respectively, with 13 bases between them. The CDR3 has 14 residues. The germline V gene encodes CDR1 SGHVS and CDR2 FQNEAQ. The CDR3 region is CASSSTRAGETQYF. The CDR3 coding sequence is TGTGCCAGCAGCTCCACTCGGGCCGGAGAGACCCAGTACTTC.

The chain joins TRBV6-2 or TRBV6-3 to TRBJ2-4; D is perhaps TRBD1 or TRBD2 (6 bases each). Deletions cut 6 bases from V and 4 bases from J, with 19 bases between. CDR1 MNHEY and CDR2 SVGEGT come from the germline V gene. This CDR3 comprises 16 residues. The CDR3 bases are TGTGCCAGCAGCTTACGGGCGACTAGGGGGAAAAACATTCAGTACTTC. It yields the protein CASSLRATRGKNIQYF.

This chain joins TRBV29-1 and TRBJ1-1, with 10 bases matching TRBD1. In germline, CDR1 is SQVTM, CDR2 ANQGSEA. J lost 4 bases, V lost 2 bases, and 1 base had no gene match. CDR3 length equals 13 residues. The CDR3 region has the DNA TGCAGCGTTGAACGACAGGGGGCCACTGAAGCTTTCTTT. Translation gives CSVERQGATEAFF.

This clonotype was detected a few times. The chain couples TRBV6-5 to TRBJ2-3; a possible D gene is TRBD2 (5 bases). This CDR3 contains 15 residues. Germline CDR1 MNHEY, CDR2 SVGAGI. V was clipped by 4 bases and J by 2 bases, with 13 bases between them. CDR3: CASSFEGRDTDTQYF. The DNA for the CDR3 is TGTGCCAGCAGTTTTGAAGGCCGGGACACAGATACGCAGTATTTT.

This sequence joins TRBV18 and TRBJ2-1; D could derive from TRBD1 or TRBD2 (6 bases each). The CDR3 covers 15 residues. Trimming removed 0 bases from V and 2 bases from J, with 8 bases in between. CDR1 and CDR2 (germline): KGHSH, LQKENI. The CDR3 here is CASSPPEGAYNEQFF. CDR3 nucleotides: TGTGCCAGCTCACCACCGGAGGGGGCCTACAATGAGCAGTTCTTC.

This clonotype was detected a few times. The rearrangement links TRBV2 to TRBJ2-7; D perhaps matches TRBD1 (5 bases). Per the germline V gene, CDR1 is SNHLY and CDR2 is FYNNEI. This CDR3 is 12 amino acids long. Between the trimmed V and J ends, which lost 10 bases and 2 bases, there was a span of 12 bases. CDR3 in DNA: TGTGCCATTAGTGAAGGGGCCTACGAGCAGTACTTC. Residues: CAISEGAYEQYF.